This paragraph covers one TCR beta chain sequence. This specimen comes from a study of radiotherapy plus CTLA-4 blockade in lung cancer. The overall study: Of all patients, more than 15% responded objectively and 31% showed disease control.

The protocol was immunoSEQ multiplex PCR, while the TCRdb copy is restricted to in-frame clones and leaves out a portion. Here the sample spans roughly 120,000 clones, around 75% being singletons. Trimming took 4 bases from V and 3 from J, leaving 13 bases between them. This CDR3 contains 15 residues. In germline, CDR1 is SGDLS, CDR2 YYNGEE. This TCR was sampled from a human donor with non-small cell lung cancer who had a partial response to radiotherapy plus ipilimumab. The J gene is TRBJ2-2, the V gene TRBV9; tentatively, D is TRBD2 (5 bases). This specimen was peripheral blood, taken from a patient treated with radiotherapy plus ipilimumab. The CDR3 reads CASSPRGTYTGELFF. The CDR3 DNA reads TGTGCCAGCAGCCCTCGGGGTACCTACACCGGGGAGCTGTTTTTT.